This T cell receptor beta chain originates from a study of graft-versus-host responses after intestinal transplantation. General study results and limits: Recipient bone marrow held GvH clones, some seen earlier in ileum or blood.

Regarding this clone: What it binds is not known.

This CDR3 is 13 amino acids long. CDR1 WSHSY and CDR2 SAAADI come from the germline V gene. Trimming shortened V by 8 bases and J by 4 bases, and 14 bases separated the two germline ends. Method: immunoSEQ multiplex PCR; TCRdb's copy keeps in-frame clones and lacks some. This sample has 24,000 or so clones, with 82% found just once. The sample in question was unstimulated CD8+ T cells sorted from spleen or lymph node cells, obtained before transplant. The clonotype comes from a human donor who was the organ donor for an intestinal transplant. The V call is TRBV10-2, the J call TRBJ1-2; possible D gene TRBD1, 5 bases. For the CDR3, the DNA is TGCGCCAGCCGAGGACAACGAGGCTATGGCTACACCTTC. Translating it yields CASRGQRGYGYTF.